Below are 29 T cell receptor beta chains sequenced from a single sample in a study of T cell repertoires in cytomegalovirus infection. These receptors have no identified antigens. MiXCR, run by TCRdb on the reads, gives a single entry per CDR3 protein. The sample carries approximately 990,000 distinct CDR3 sequences, approximately 32% recorded once. The specimen was cultured CD8+ T cells from PBMCs, collected from culture after CMV antigen stimulation. These receptor sequences come from a human donor in good health (CMV status not recorded). Some clones in this sample may be carry-over from other donors' samples.

This clonotype was observed a few times. The genes are TRBV12-3 or TRBV12-4 and TRBJ1-2; D possibly corresponds to TRBD1 (5 bases). V was cut by 5 bases and J by 8 bases, with 21 bases left in between. The CDR3 loop spans 15 amino acids. This CDR3 is CASSTPREGRRGYTF. The CDR3 bases are TGTGCCAGCAGTACCCCTCGAGAGGGGCGGCGGGGCTACACCTTC.

This clonotype was counted many times. This chain connects TRBV7-2 to TRBJ2-2; D gene uncertain. Per the germline V gene, CDR1 is SGHTA and CDR2 is FQGNSA. The CDR3 is made up of 16 amino acids. With 1 base removed from V and 1 base from J, the gap between germline ends came to 10 bases. CDR3 loop: CASSLVRVVNTGELFF. The CDR3 DNA sequence: TGTGCCAGCAGCTTAGTTCGAGTGGTGAACACCGGGGAGCTGTTTTTT.

This clonotype was seen more than once but under ten times. The rearrangement uses TRBV6-2 or TRBV6-3 and TRBJ2-2; D may be TRBD1 (6 bases). CDR1 and CDR2 (germline): MNHEY, SVGEGT. V was shortened by 2 bases and J by 6 bases, with 16 bases between the two germline ends. The CDR3 sequence is 16 residues long. The CDR3 DNA sequence: TGTGCCAGCAGTTACGTGTTGGCAGGGGAACCCGGGGAGCTGTTTTTT. Translated, it gives CASSYVLAGEPGELFF.

CDR3 sequence reads: CASSYILWSNTGELFF. The CDR3 DNA is TGTGCCAGCTCATATATTCTGTGGTCGAACACCGGGGAGCTGTTTTTT. This chain uses TRBV18 with TRBJ2-2; D ambiguous. The germline V and J ends were trimmed by 5 bases and 0 bases, with 13 bases remaining between them. This CDR3 has 16 residues. In germline, CDR1 is KGHSH, CDR2 LQKENI. Supplemented by reference TRBV18 and TRBJ2-2, the full variable domain reads NAGVMQNPRHLVRRRGQEARLRCSPMKGHSHVYWYRQLPEEGLKFMVYLQKENIIDESGMPKERFSAEFPKEGPSILRIQQVVRGDSAAYFCASSYILWSNTGELFFGEGSRLTVL.

This clonotype was seen many times. The chain links TRBV7-9 to TRBJ1-2; 7 bases match TRBD1. This CDR3 spans 15 amino acids. The germline V gene encodes CDR1 SEHNR and CDR2 FQNEAQ (reference sequence). V gave up 4 bases and J gave up 9 bases; unmatched junction bases: 14. Here the CDR3 reads CASSSRDSSIHSYTF. The CDR3, as DNA: TGTGCCAGCAGCTCTCGGGACAGTTCCATCCATAGCTACACCTTC.

The CDR3 spells CASSMGQGADTQYF. DNA for the CDR3: TGTGCCAGTAGTATGGGACAGGGGGCAGATACGCAGTATTTT. V is TRBV19 and J is TRBJ2-3, with 11 bases that match TRBD1. The germline gives CDR1 LNHDA, CDR2 SQIVND (reference sequence). V gave up 3 bases and J gave up 4 bases; unmatched junction bases: 0. The CDR3 sequence is 14 residues long.

Worth noting for this clonotype: One end of the junction does not line up with germline, which may come from a read error. The genes are TRBV4-1 and TRBJ2-7, with TRBD2 identical over 8 bases. CDR3 size: 16 residues. Germline CDR1 reads MGHRA; CDR2 reads YSYEKL. The CDR3 nucleotides read TGCGCCAGCAACCAAGTAGCCGGGGGGGCCGGGTACGAGCAGTACTTC. Amino acid sequence: CASNQVAGGAGYEQYF.

This clonotype appeared a few times. The V and J genes are TRBV7-8 and TRBJ1-5; D ambiguous. The CDR3 covers 12 residues. Between the trimmed V and J ends, which lost 4 bases and 4 bases, there was a span of 5 bases. Germline V CDR1 and CDR2: SGHVS, FQNEAQ. CDR3 DNA sequence: TGTGCCAGCAGCTCTTTTAATCAGCCCCAGCATTTT. It encodes CASSSFNQPQHF.

The chain employs TRBV6-1 and TRBJ1-1; D gene unclear. Germline loops: CDR1 MNHNS, CDR2 SASEGT. The germline V and J ends were trimmed by 5 bases and 5 bases, with 18 bases remaining between them. The CDR3 covers 15 residues. CDR3 coding DNA: TGTGCCAGCAGTTACGGTTTCGCGAGGGAAACTGAAGCTTTCTTT. Amino acid sequence: CASSYGFARETEAFF.

This clonotype was seen only a few times. CDR3 amino acids: CASAGTGVEQYF. Written as DNA, the CDR3 is TGTGCCAGCGCCGGGACAGGGGTCGAGCAGTACTTC. The V call is TRBV6-5, the J call TRBJ2-7, with TRBD1 matching over 10 bases. CDR1 and CDR2 from the germline V gene are MNHEY and SVGAGI. Trimming took 8 bases from V and 6 from J; bases not matched to a gene: 4. This CDR3 spans 12 amino acids.

This clonotype was observed a few times. This chain connects TRBV7-9 to TRBJ1-2, with a tentative D call TRBD1 (6 bases). CDR1 SEHNR and CDR2 FQNEAQ come from the germline V gene (reference sequence). Trimming removed 5 bases from V and 1 base from J, with 14 bases in between. The CDR3 extends over 15 amino acids. The CDR3 is CASSEGQPINYGYTF. Written as DNA, the CDR3 is TGTGCCAGCAGCGAAGGACAGCCTATTAACTATGGCTACACCTTC.

This clonotype showed up just a few times. The genes are TRBV11-2 and TRBJ2-7, with D tentatively TRBD1 (6 bases). The CDR3 length is 15 residues. Germline lookup yields CDR1 SGHAT and CDR2 FQNNGV. Trimming left V 5 bases short and J 3 bases short, with 17 bases between. CDR3 coding DNA: TGTGCCAGCAGCCTGATGACAGGCGGTTACTACGAGCAGTACGTC. Protein: CASSLMTGGYYEQYV.

V gene TRBV15 combines with J gene TRBJ1-1; tentatively, D is TRBD1 (5 bases). The CDR3 has 17 residues. The V gene lost 3 bases and the J gene lost 0 bases, with 17 bases spanning the gap. Germline V CDR1 and CDR2: LNHNV, YYDKDF (reference sequence). Here the CDR3 reads CATSRRGPVSMNTEAFF. DNA for the CDR3: TGTGCCACCAGCAGGAGGGGTCCGGTTAGTATGAACACTGAAGCTTTCTTT.

This chain uses TRBV7-9 with TRBJ2-7; maybe TRBD2 (5 bases). The germline gives CDR1 SEHNR, CDR2 FQNEAQ (reference sequence). CDR3 length: 13 residues. The V end was cut by 1 base, the J end by 7 bases, with 11 bases between. The chain's CDR3 is CASSLGGPWEQYV. Here the CDR3 DNA reads TGTGCCAGCAGCTTAGGAGGGCCGTGGGAGCAGTACGTC.

This chain links TRBV7-3 with TRBJ2-1; maybe TRBD2 (6 bases). The germline CDR1 and CDR2 sequences are SGHTA and FQGTGA. The CDR3 length is 15 residues. Trimming stripped 5 bases from V and 1 base from J, with 12 bases between. The DNA of the CDR3 is TGTGCCAGCAGCCCGGGACTTTTTTCCTACAATGAGCAGTTCTTC. Translating it yields CASSPGLFSYNEQFF.

Details on this clonotype: A read error is possible here, since a much larger clone lies one base away. The CDR3 ends on some other residue instead of the conserved phenylalanine or tryptophan, so this is likely a read error. This rearrangement joins TRBV6-8 to TRBJ2-2; no definite D call. Deletions cut 2 bases from V and 3 bases from J, with 4 bases between. The germline V gene encodes CDR1 MNHGY and CDR2 SAAAGT. This CDR3 is built from 13 residues. CDR3 region: CASSYGDTGELFS. DNA of the CDR3: TGTGCCAGCAGTTACGGGGACACCGGGGAGCTGTTTTCT.

This clonotype has only a few counts. This chain links TRBV27 with TRBJ2-7, with D perhaps given as TRBD1 or TRBD2 (5 bases each). The CDR3 length is 16 residues. V lost 5 bases to trimming and J lost 6 bases, with 23 bases between them. From germline, CDR1 is MNHEY and CDR2 SMNVEV (reference sequence). The CDR3 reads CASSPRSGTKLTEQYV. The CDR3 DNA reads TGTGCCAGCAGTCCTCGATCAGGGACGAAATTAACCGAGCAGTACGTC.

This clonotype has just a few counts. The chain has TRBV20-1 and TRBJ2-3; 10 bases align to TRBD2. Trimming cost V 4 bases and J 2 bases; bases outside gene matches: 3. The CDR3 totals 14 residues. Per the germline V gene, CDR1 is DFQATT and CDR2 is SNEGSKA (reference sequence). The CDR3 coding sequence is TGCAGTGCTAAACTAGCGGGGACCACAGATACGCAGTATTTT. Protein sequence: CSAKLAGTTDTQYF.

This clonotype was observed a handful of times. The chain employs TRBV19 and TRBJ1-5; maybe TRBD1 (5 bases). V was cut by 4 bases and J by 9 bases, with 13 bases left in between. The CDR3 spans 13 residues. Germline V CDR1 and CDR2: LNHDA, SQIVND (reference sequence). The chain's CDR3 is CASSTGQIMPQHF. CDR3 DNA: TGTGCCAGTAGTACAGGGCAAATCATGCCCCAGCATTTT.

In its sample, this clonotype was seen a few times. The rearrangement links TRBV6-1 to TRBJ2-7; D call uncertain. Per germline, CDR1 MNHNS and CDR2 SASEGT. The CDR3 totals 14 residues. Trimming cost V 0 bases and J 2 bases, with 8 bases left between them. CDR3 bases: TGTGCCAGCAGTGAAGCGCACTGGGCCTACGAGCAGTACTTC. It specifies CASSEAHWAYEQYF.

The V gene is TRBV7-8, the J gene TRBJ1-5; possible D gene TRBD1, 5 bases. V lost 5 bases, J lost 6 bases, and 14 bases lay in between. Germline lookup yields CDR1 SGHVS and CDR2 FQNEAQ. The CDR3 runs 14 residues. The CDR3 reads CASSTSVQGQPQHF. Here the CDR3 DNA reads TGTGCCAGCAGCACTTCGGTCCAGGGTCAGCCCCAGCATTTT.

This clonotype was seen ten or more times. The chain couples TRBV7-8 to TRBJ2-7; TRBD1 aligns across 9 bases. Germline CDR1 reads SGHVS; CDR2 reads FQNEAQ. The CDR3 extends over 15 amino acids. J gave up 3 bases and V 1 base, and 4 bases lay outside the gene matches. In nucleotides, the CDR3 is TGTGCCAGCAGCTTAGAAGGACAGGGGTTCTACGAGCAGTACGTC. It specifies CASSLEGQGFYEQYV.

V usage is TRBV12-3 or TRBV12-4 and J usage is TRBJ1-1, with 9 bases aligning to TRBD1. CDR3 length: 14 residues. Trimming took 7 bases from V and 5 from J; bases not matched to a gene: 8. The CDR3 reads CASTSLQGATEAFF. The CDR3 DNA is TGTGCCAGCACCTCTCTACAGGGGGCTACTGAAGCTTTCTTT.

This chain connects TRBV19 to TRBJ2-1, with 7 positions matching TRBD2. Trimming at V came to 7 bases and at J to 8 bases, leaving 14 bases not matched to a gene. CDR1 and CDR2 from the germline V gene are LNHDA and SQIVND (reference sequence). The CDR3 covers 15 residues. CDR3 amino acids: CASTPRDGGVDEQFF. The CDR3 DNA is TGTGCCAGTACCCCCCGGGATGGGGGGGTGGATGAGCAGTTCTTC.

This clonotype was seen only a few times. The gene calls are TRBV7-9 and TRBJ2-5; D ambiguous. V was cut by 0 bases and J by 3 bases, with 8 bases left in between. The CDR3 contains 14 residues. The germline CDR1 and CDR2 sequences are SEHNR and FQNEAQ (reference sequence). In DNA form, the CDR3 reads TGTGCCAGCAGCTTAGCGGCAGGTGAAGAGACCCAGTACTTC. Translated, it gives CASSLAAGEETQYF.

Comments on this clonotype: One end of the junction does not line up with germline, which may come from a read error. The chain has TRBV7-9 and TRBJ2-1; TRBD1 might be the D (6 bases). This CDR3 has 12 residues. Germline loops: CDR1 SEHNR, CDR2 FQNEAQ (reference sequence). The chain's CDR3 is CASSLGRTVDTF. As DNA, the CDR3 is TGTGCCAGCAGCTTGGGCCGGACAGTTGATACTTTC.

Many counts were recorded for this clonotype. The rearrangement links TRBV7-2 to TRBJ1-3; D gene uncertain. Germline loops: CDR1 SGHTA, CDR2 FQGNSA. The germline V and J ends were trimmed by 5 bases and 9 bases, with 17 bases remaining between them. The CDR3 loop spans 14 amino acids. The CDR3 nucleotides read TGTGCCAGCAGCGACACATCTCTCGTGGGCACCATATATTTT. It yields the protein CASSDTSLVGTIYF. The whole variable domain, remainder taken from reference TRBV7-2 and TRBJ1-3, is GAGVSQSPSNKVTEKGKDVELRCDPISGHTALYWYRQSLGQGLEFLIYFQGNSAPDKSGLPSDRFSAERTGGSVSTLTIQRTQQEDSAVYLCASSDTSLVGTIYFGEGSWLTVV.

The chain is built from TRBV28 and TRBJ2-2, with a weak D call TRBD1 (6 bases). Germline CDR1 is MDHEN and CDR2 is SYDVKM. The CDR3 runs to 17 residues. V dropped 6 bases and J dropped 4 bases, with 21 bases sitting between them. CDR3: CASRPGTPIWGTGELFF. The CDR3 DNA is TGTGCCAGCAGACCTGGGACACCCATATGGGGCACCGGGGAGCTGTTTTTT.

The V and J genes are TRBV5-1 and TRBJ2-1; TRBD2 agrees at 12 bases. This CDR3 is built from 15 residues. Germline CDR1 and CDR2: SGHRS and YFSETQ. J was trimmed by 5 bases and V by 6 bases; bases with no gene match: 6. The DNA for the CDR3 is TGCGCCAGCACCTACACTAGCGGGGGGAACAATGAGCAGTTCTTC. This translates into CASTYTSGGNNEQFF.